Below are 16 T cell receptor beta chains sequenced from a single sample in a study of Graves' ophthalmopathy and Graves' hyperthyroidism. The authors amplified TCR beta CDR3 regions, and they did so from RNA transcripts for repertoire sequencing. An opening RT-PCR round employed HTBI primers and preceded a second-round multiplex PCR. TCRdb processed the multiplex PCR reads anew with MiXCR; each CDR3 protein has one entry. The table has roughly 410,000 distinct CDR3 sequences, 15% seen once. The sample taken for sequencing was peripheral blood. Source of these receptors: a woman younger than 35 with stable Graves' hyperthyroidism.

In its sample, this clonotype was seen many times. This chain uses TRBV11-3 with TRBJ2-7; no firm D call. CDR3 size: 14 residues. Looked up from germline, CDR1 is SGHNT and CDR2 is YENEEA. The germline V and J ends were trimmed by 4 bases and 4 bases, with 14 bases remaining between them. The CDR3 spells CASSSVVPPYEQYF. CDR3 in DNA: TGTGCCAGCAGCTCAGTCGTCCCCCCTTACGAGCAGTACTTC. Combining the CDR3 with reference TRBV11-3 and TRBJ2-7 gives the whole variable domain EAGVVQSPRYKIIEKKQPVAFWCNPISGHNTLYWYLQNLGQGPELLIRYENEEAVDDSQLPKDRFSAERLKGVDSTLKIQPAELGDSAVYLCASSSVVPPYEQYFGPGTRLTVT.

At least ten counts were recorded for this clonotype. The chain joins TRBV24-1 to TRBJ2-2, with D perhaps given as TRBD1 or TRBD2 (5 bases each). The CDR3 is 13 residues long. The V end lost 9 bases, the J end lost 5 bases, and 12 bases lay between the germline ends. Germline V gene data show CDR1 as KGHDR and CDR2 as SFDVKD. CDR3 in amino acids: CATVQGETGELFF. For the CDR3, the DNA is TGTGCCACCGTTCAGGGAGAAACCGGGGAGCTGTTTTTT.

This clonotype was picked up many times. V usage is TRBV7-8 and J usage is TRBJ2-2; TRBD1 matches at 7 bases. The CDR3 is 16 amino acids. Germline CDR1 and CDR2: SGHVS and FQNEAQ. V gave up 0 bases and J gave up 4 bases; unmatched junction bases: 5. The CDR3 here is CASSLASGGFTGELFF. The CDR3 coding sequence is TGTGCCAGCAGCTTAGCCTCAGGGGGTTTCACCGGGGAGCTGTTTTTT.

This clonotype was recorded at least ten times. The chain recombines TRBV18 with TRBJ1-2; 12 bases agree with TRBD1. The J segment lost 8 bases and the V segment lost 1 base, leaving 5 bases of the junction unmatched. Looked up from germline, CDR1 is KGHSH and CDR2 is LQKENI. This CDR3 has 15 amino acids. The CDR3 DNA sequence: TGTGCCAGCTCACCACAGGGACAGGGGGCGTCGGGCTACACCTTC. It translates to CASSPQGQGASGYTF.

This clonotype was counted at least ten times. The rearrangement joins TRBV2 to TRBJ1-1; 9 bases map to TRBD1. The germline CDR1 and CDR2 sequences are SNHLY and FYNNEI. CDR3 length: 13 amino acids. The V segment lost 8 bases and the J segment 4 bases; nucleotides outside the gene matches: 5. CDR3 loop: CASGGQGGTEAFF. The CDR3 nucleotides read TGTGCCAGCGGGGGACAGGGCGGCACTGAAGCTTTCTTT.

Ten or more counts support this clonotype. This CDR3 is CASSPTRTGEETQYF. CDR3 sequence (DNA): TGTGCCAGCAGCCCCACCCGGACAGGGGAAGAGACCCAGTACTTC. This rearrangement joins TRBV2 to TRBJ2-5, with 9 bases aligning to TRBD1. The CDR3 length is 15 residues. Germline lookup yields CDR1 SNHLY and CDR2 FYNNEI. The J segment lost 3 bases and the V segment lost 6 bases, leaving 8 bases of the junction unmatched.

This clonotype was observed at least ten times. The rearrangement uses TRBV10-3 and TRBJ2-5, with D possibly being TRBD1 or TRBD2 (5 bases each). There are 14 residues in the CDR3. Germline CDR1 reads ENHRY; CDR2 reads SYGVKD. With 3 bases removed from V and 5 bases from J, the gap between germline ends came to 13 bases. CDR3 region: CAISDPGTKETQYF. CDR3 DNA sequence: TGTGCCATCAGTGACCCGGGGACCAAGGAGACCCAGTACTTC.

A few counts support this clonotype. The chain carries TRBV15 and TRBJ2-2; TRBD1 is a possible D gene (5 bases). Germline V lookup: CDR1 LNHNV, CDR2 YYDKDF (reference sequence). The CDR3 runs to 16 residues. Trimming stripped 3 bases from V and 0 bases from J, with 11 bases between. The chain's CDR3 is CATSSTGAANTGELFF. In nucleotides, the CDR3 is TGTGCCACCAGCAGTACAGGAGCTGCGAACACCGGGGAGCTGTTTTTT.

In this sample, this clonotype turned up many times. The gene calls are TRBV15 and TRBJ2-7, with 7 bases lining up with TRBD1. This CDR3 is built from 14 residues. The germline gives CDR1 LNHNV, CDR2 YYDKDF (reference sequence). After removal of 1 base from V and 12 bases from J, the junction contained 12 bases not matched to a gene. CDR3 bases: TGTGCCACCAGCAGAGGGGGGACAGACAATCAGCTGTACTTC. Translation: CATSRGGTDNQLYF. Drawing the rest from reference TRBV15 and TRBJ2-7, the complete variable domain is DAMVIQNPRYQVTQFGKPVTLSCSQTLNHNVMYWYQQKSSQAPKLLFHYYDKDFNNEADTPDNFQSRRPNTSFCFLDIRSPGLGDTAMYLCATSRGGTDNQLYFGPGTRLTVT.

This clonotype was recorded at least ten times. The chain carries TRBV27 and TRBJ1-2, with D uncertain. The ends were cut back, 6 bases at V and 8 bases at J, with 16 bases in the middle. Germline V gene sequence: CDR1 MNHEY, CDR2 SMNVEV (reference sequence). The CDR3 runs to 13 residues. Here the CDR3 DNA reads TGTGCCAGCAGATTCCCTGGCTCCTCGGGCTACACCTTC. It is translated as CASRFPGSSGYTF.

This clonotype came up many times. The chain has TRBV6-2 or TRBV6-3 and TRBJ2-2, with 14 bases aligning to TRBD2. The CDR3 consists of 18 residues. CDR1 MNHEY and CDR2 SVGEGT come from the germline V gene. The junction had 2 bases not matched to a gene; V was cut back by 2 bases and J by 0 bases. Written as DNA, the CDR3 is TGTGCCAGCAGTTACCTGGGACTAGCGGGGGCGAACACCGGGGAGCTGTTTTTT. It encodes CASSYLGLAGANTGELFF.

There are many counts of this clonotype. The chain recombines TRBV7-2 with TRBJ2-2, with 7 bases that match TRBD2. Per the germline V gene, CDR1 is SGHTA and CDR2 is FQGNSA. The CDR3 is 19 residues long. Unmatched junction bases numbered 16, after V lost 4 bases and J lost 2 bases. CDR3 bases: TGTGCCAGCAGCTCCATGGGTAGCGGGCGCCCCCTAAACACCGGGGAGCTGTTTTTT. Encoded protein: CASSSMGSGRPLNTGELFF.

In this sample, this clonotype turned up many times. The rearrangement joins TRBV18 to TRBJ2-2, with D tentatively TRBD1 or TRBD2 (6 bases each). Germline V gives CDR1 KGHSH, CDR2 LQKENI. There are 16 residues in the CDR3. V lost 3 bases to trimming and J lost 0 bases, with 11 bases between them. The CDR3 bases are TGTGCCAGCTCACCTACCGGGGGCGCGAACACCGGGGAGCTGTTTTTT. It translates to CASSPTGGANTGELFF. Complete variable domain (other parts from reference TRBV18 and TRBJ2-2): NAGVMQNPRHLVRRRGQEARLRCSPMKGHSHVYWYRQLPEEGLKFMVYLQKENIIDESGMPKERFSAEFPKEGPSILRIQQVVRGDSAAYFCASSPTGGANTGELFFGEGSRLTVL.

At least ten counts were recorded for this clonotype. The chain recombines TRBV27 with TRBJ2-5; 8 nucleotides match TRBD1. The CDR3 totals 13 residues. Germline CDR1 is MNHEY and CDR2 is SMNVEV (reference sequence). Germline trimming cut 4 bases from V and 9 bases from J; bases unmatched to any gene: 7. The CDR3 reads CASSSGQGEAQYF. For the CDR3, the DNA is TGTGCCAGCAGTTCAGGACAGGGTGAGGCCCAGTACTTC.

The V call is TRBV6-1, the J call TRBJ1-2; TRBD1 might be the D (5 bases). The CDR3 consists of 17 residues. V lost 2 bases, J lost 2 bases, and 18 bases lay in between. Germline-derived CDR1 and CDR2 are MNHNS and SASEGT. This CDR3 is CASSERGHLKSNYGYTF. The CDR3 DNA is TGTGCCAGCAGTGAACGCGGACATCTTAAGTCGAACTATGGCTACACCTTC.

This clonotype was observed at least ten times. The chain employs TRBV7-9 and TRBJ1-1; D may be TRBD1 (6 bases). The CDR3 extends over 12 amino acids. CDR1 and CDR2 (germline): SEHNR, FQNEAQ (reference sequence). Trimming shortened V by 6 bases and J by 6 bases, and 11 bases separated the two germline ends. The CDR3 DNA reads TGTGCCAGCAGTTTACAGGGCCCTGAAGCTTTCTTT. It translates to CASSLQGPEAFF.